This TCR beta chain derives from a study of molecular identifiers for immune sequencing clone quantification. Study summary: Naive CD8 cell RNA, from roughly 21,000 or 96,000 cells, was split five ways in replicates, with four sequenced.

A note on this clonotype: Its antigen is not identified.

MiXCR was run by TCRdb on the PCR reads, yielding one entry per CDR3 protein. The sample yields roughly 320,000 distinct CDR3 sequences, roughly a quarter seen once. V was shortened by 0 bases and J by 6 bases, with 13 bases between the two germline ends. This CDR3 spans 14 amino acids. Germline values: CDR1 SGDLS, CDR2 YYNGEE. General observations from the study: Highly expanded clone sizes could be underestimated through barcode sharing by identical TCR molecules. The share of molecules held by clones above 20 RNA copies was over 97% in effector cells and under 1% in naive cells.

Naive CD8 libraries used 20,000 to 1,000,000 sorted cells and 10%, 30% or 50% RNA. This TCR was sampled from a human donor in good health. Some libraries in this study had Jurkat cell RNA spiked in. The V gene is TRBV9, the J gene TRBJ2-7; D call uncertain. Sample: naive CD8+ T cells from blood, with Jurkat cell RNA spiked in. Sample subset: FACS-sorted CD8+CD4-CCR7+CD45RA+ naive T cells. DNA of the CDR3: TGTGCCAGCAGCGTAGAAGGGCTCCGGGCCGAGCAGTACTTC. As protein: CASSVEGLRAEQYF.